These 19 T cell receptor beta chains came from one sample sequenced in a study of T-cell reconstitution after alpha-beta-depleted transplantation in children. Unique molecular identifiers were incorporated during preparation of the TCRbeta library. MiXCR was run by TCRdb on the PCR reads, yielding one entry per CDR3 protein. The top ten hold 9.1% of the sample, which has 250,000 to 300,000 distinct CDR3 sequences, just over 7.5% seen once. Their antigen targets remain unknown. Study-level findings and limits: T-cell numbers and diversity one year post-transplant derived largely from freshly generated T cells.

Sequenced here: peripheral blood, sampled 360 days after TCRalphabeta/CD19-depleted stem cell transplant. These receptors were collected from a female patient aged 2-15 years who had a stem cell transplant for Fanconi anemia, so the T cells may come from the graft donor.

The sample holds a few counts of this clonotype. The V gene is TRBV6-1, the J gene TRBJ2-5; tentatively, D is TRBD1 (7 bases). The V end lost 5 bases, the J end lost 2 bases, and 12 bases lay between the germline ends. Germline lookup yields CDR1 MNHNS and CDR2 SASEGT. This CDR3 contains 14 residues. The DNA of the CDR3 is TGTGCCAGCAGTACAGGGGCGGGGCAAGAGACCCAGTACTTC. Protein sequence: CASSTGAGQETQYF.

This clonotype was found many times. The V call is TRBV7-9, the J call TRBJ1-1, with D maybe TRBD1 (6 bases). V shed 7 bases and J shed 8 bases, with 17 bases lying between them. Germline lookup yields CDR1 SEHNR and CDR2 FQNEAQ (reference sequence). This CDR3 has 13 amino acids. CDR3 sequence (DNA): TGTGCCAGCACCTCGGGGGGCTTGGAGGAAGCTTTCTTT. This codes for CASTSGGLEEAFF.

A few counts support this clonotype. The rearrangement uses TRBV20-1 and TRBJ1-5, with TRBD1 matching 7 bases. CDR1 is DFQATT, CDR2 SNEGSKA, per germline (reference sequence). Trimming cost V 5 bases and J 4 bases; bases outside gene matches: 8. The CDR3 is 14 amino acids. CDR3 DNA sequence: TGCAGTGCTCAAGGGGACAGCAGTAATCAGCCCCAGCATTTT. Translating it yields CSAQGDSSNQPQHF.

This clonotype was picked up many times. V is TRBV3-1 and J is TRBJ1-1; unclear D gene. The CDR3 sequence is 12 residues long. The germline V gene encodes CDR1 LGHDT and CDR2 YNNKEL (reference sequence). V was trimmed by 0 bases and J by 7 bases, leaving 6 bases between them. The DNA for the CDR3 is TGTGCCAGCAGCCAAGACGGGATTGAAGCTTTCTTT. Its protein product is CASSQDGIEAFF. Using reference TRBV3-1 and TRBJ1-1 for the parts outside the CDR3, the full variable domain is DTAVSQTPKYLVTQMGNDKSIKCEQNLGHDTMYWYKQDSKKFLKIMFSYNNKELIINETVPNRFSPKSPDKAHLNLHINSLELGDSAVYFCASSQDGIEAFFGQGTRLTVV.

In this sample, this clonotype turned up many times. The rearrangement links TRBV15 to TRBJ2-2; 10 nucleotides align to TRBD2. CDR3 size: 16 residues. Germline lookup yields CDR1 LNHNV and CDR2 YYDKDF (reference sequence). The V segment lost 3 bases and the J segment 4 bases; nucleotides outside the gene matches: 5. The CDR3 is CATSRDRLAGTGELFF. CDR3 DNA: TGTGCCACCAGCAGGGACAGACTAGCGGGCACCGGGGAGCTGTTTTTT.

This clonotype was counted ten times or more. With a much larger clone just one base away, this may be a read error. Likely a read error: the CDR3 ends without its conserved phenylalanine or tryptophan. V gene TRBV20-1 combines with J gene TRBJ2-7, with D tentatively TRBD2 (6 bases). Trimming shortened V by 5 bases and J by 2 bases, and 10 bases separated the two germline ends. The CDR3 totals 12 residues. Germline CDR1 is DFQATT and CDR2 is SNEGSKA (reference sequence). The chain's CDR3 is CSAGGIAYEQYL. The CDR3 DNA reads TGCAGTGCTGGGGGGATAGCCTACGAGCAGTACCTC.

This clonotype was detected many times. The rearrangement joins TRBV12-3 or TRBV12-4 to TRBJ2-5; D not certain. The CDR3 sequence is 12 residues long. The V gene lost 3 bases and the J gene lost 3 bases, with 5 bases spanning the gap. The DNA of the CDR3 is TGTGCCAGCAGTTTTACGGAAGAGACCCAGTACTTC. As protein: CASSFTEETQYF.

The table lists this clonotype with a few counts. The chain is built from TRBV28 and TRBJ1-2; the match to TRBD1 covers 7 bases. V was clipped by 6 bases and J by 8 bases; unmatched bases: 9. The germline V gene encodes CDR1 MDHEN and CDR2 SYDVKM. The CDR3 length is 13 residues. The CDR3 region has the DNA TGTGCCAGCAGGAAGGGACAGACCGGAGGCTACACCTTC. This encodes CASRKGQTGGYTF.

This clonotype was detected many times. The CDR3 region is CASSEGSSYNEQFF. The DNA for the CDR3 is TGTGCCAGCAGTGAGGGGAGCTCCTACAATGAGCAGTTCTTC. The V gene is TRBV2, the J gene TRBJ2-1; perhaps TRBD2 as D (5 bases). The CDR3 runs to 14 residues. Trimming removed 3 bases from V and 0 bases from J, with 6 bases in between. Germline V gene lookup returns CDR1 SNHLY and CDR2 FYNNEI.

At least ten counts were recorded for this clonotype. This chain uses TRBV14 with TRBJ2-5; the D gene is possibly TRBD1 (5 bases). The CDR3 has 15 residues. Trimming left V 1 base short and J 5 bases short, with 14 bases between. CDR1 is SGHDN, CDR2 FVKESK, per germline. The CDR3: CASSQGAYWGETQYF. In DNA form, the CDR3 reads TGTGCCAGCAGCCAAGGAGCCTATTGGGGCGAGACCCAGTACTTC. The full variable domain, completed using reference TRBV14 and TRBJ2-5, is EAGVTQFPSHSVIEKGQTVTLRCDPISGHDNLYWYRRVMGKEIKFLLHFVKESKQDESGMPNNRFLAERTGGTYSTLKVQPAELEDSGVYFCASSQGAYWGETQYFGPGTRLLVL.

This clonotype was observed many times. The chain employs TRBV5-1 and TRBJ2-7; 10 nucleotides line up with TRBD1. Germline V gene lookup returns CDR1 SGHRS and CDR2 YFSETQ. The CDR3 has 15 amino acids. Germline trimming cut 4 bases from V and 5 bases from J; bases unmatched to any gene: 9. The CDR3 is CASSPGQGVFNEQYF. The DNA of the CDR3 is TGCGCCAGCAGCCCTGGACAGGGGGTTTTCAACGAGCAGTACTTC.

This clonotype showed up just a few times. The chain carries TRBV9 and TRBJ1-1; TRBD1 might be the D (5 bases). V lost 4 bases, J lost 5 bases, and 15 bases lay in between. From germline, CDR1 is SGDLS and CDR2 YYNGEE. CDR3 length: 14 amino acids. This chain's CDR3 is CASSPGGEETEAFF. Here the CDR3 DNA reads TGTGCCAGCAGCCCGGGGGGTGAGGAAACTGAAGCTTTCTTT.

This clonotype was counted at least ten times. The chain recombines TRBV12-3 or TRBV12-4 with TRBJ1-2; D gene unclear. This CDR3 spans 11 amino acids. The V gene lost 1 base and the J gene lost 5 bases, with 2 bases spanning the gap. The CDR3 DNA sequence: TGTGCCAGCAGTTTAGGATATGGCTACACCTTC. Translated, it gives CASSLGYGYTF.

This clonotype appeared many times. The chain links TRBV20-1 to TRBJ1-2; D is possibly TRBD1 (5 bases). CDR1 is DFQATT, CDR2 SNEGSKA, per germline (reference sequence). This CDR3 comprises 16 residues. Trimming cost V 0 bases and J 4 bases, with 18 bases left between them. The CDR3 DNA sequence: TGCAGTGCTAGAGATATTATAACAGGAGGGCTCTATGGCTACACCTTC. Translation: CSARDIITGGLYGYTF.

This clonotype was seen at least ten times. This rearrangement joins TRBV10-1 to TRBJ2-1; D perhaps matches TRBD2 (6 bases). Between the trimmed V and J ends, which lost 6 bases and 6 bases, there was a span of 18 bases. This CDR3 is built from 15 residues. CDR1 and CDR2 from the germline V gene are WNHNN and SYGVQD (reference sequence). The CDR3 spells CASSARLVSGNEQFF. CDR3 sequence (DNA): TGCGCCAGCAGCGCTCGACTAGTCTCGGGCAATGAGCAGTTCTTC.

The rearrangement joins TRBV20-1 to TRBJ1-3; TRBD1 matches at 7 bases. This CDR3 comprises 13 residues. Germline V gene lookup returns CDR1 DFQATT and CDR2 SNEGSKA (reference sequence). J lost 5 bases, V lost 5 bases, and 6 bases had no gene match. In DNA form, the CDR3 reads TGCAGTGCTCAGGGACAGCGCAGAAACACCATATATTTT. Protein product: CSAQGQRRNTIYF.

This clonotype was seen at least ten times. The CDR3 is CSARPGTSGVSDTQYF. CDR3 in DNA: TGCAGTGCTAGGCCAGGGACTAGCGGGGTGTCAGATACGCAGTATTTT. The rearrangement links TRBV20-1 to TRBJ2-3; 13 bases are a match to TRBD2. J gave up 4 bases and V 3 bases, and 7 bases lay outside the gene matches. Per germline, CDR1 DFQATT and CDR2 SNEGSKA (reference sequence). The CDR3 is 16 residues long.

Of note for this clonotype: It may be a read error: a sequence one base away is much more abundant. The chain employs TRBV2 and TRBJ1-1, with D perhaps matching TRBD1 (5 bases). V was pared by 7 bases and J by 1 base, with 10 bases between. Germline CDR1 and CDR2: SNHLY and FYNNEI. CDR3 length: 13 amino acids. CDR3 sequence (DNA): TGTGCCAGCATCGGGACGGCGAACACTGAAGCTTTCTTT. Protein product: CASIGTANTEAFF.

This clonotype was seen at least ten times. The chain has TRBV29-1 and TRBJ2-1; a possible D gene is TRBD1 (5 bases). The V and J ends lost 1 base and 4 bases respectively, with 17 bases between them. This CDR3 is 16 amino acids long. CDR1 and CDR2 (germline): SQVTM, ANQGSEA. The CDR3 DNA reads TGCAGCGTTGAAGGTTTAACAGGTCATAAATACAATGAGCAGTTCTTC. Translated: CSVEGLTGHKYNEQFF.